These 3 T cell receptor beta chains were all obtained from the same sample, sequenced in a study of blood T cell repertoires in COVID-19. Generated by immunoSEQ multiplex PCR, the TCRdb table keeps only in-frame clones and is missing some. The sample gives hundreds of thousands of clones, about 85% of which show up once; 2.2% is in the top ten. The specimen sequenced was peripheral blood. The receptors here all came from a woman aged 50 to 60 who had recovered from COVID-19.

This chain links TRBV5-6 with TRBJ1-3; no clear D gene. The CDR3 has 15 amino acids. The V and J ends lost 0 bases and 0 bases respectively, with 7 bases between them. Germline CDR1 and CDR2: SGHDT and YYEEEE. DNA of the CDR3: TGTGCCAGCAGCTTGGGCGGCTCCTCTGGAAACACCATATATTTT. As protein: CASSLGGSSGNTIYF.

The chain carries TRBV3-1 (or the pseudogene TRBV3-2) and TRBJ2-5, with D maybe TRBD2 (5 bases). V was pared by 2 bases and J by 5 bases, with 15 bases between. CDR1 and CDR2 (germline): LGHDT, YNNKEL (reference sequence). The CDR3 is 15 amino acids. The CDR3 here is CASSQRGGRLETQYF. CDR3 coding DNA: TGTGCCAGCAGCCAACGTGGAGGCCGCTTGGAGACCCAGTACTTC.

This chain joins TRBV7-2 and TRBJ1-2; perhaps TRBD1 as D (5 bases). Looked up from germline, CDR1 is SGHTA and CDR2 is FQGNSA. There are 14 residues in the CDR3. Trimming cost V 2 bases and J 6 bases, with 13 bases left between them. The CDR3 nucleotides read TGTGCCAGCAGCTTATCGCAGGGTTCGCATGGCTACACCTTC. This gives the protein CASSLSQGSHGYTF. Together with reference TRBV7-2 and TRBJ1-2, the CDR3 gives the full variable domain: GAGVSQSPSNKVTEKGKDVELRCDPISGHTALYWYRQSLGQGLEFLIYFQGNSAPDKSGLPSDRFSAERTGGSVSTLTIQRTQQEDSAVYLCASSLSQGSHGYTFGSGTRLTVV.